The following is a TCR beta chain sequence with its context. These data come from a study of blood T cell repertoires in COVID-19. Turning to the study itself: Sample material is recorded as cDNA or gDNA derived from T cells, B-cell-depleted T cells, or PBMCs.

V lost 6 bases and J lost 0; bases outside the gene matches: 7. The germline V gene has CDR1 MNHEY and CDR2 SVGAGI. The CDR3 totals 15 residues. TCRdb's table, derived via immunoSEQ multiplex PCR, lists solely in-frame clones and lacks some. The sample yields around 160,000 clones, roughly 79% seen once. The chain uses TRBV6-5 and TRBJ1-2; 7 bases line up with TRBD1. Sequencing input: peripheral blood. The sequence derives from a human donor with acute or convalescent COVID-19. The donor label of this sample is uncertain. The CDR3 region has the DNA TGTGCCAGCAGCCCCACAGGGGTGGCTAACTATGGCTACACCTTC. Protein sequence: CASSPTGVANYGYTF.